The clone carrying this T cell receptor (beta chain) was counted many times. This sample is drawn from a study of T cell repertoires in cytomegalovirus infection. Trimming left V 10 bases short and J 7 bases short, with 7 bases between. From germline, CDR1 is ENHRY and CDR2 SYGVKD. The CDR3 is made up of 10 amino acids. Each CDR3 protein gets one entry after TCRdb re-called the reads with MiXCR. This table has about 490,000 distinct CDR3 sequences, 16% appearing once. This receptor was identified in a human donor in good health (CMV status not recorded). Some clones in this sample may be carry-over from other donors' samples. The V and J genes are TRBV10-3 and TRBJ2-2; D is undetermined. Sequencing was done on a sample of CD8+ T cells from PBMCs. The CDR3 DNA reads as TGTGCCACCTTGGGCGGGGAGCTGTTTTTT. Translating gives CATLGGELFF.